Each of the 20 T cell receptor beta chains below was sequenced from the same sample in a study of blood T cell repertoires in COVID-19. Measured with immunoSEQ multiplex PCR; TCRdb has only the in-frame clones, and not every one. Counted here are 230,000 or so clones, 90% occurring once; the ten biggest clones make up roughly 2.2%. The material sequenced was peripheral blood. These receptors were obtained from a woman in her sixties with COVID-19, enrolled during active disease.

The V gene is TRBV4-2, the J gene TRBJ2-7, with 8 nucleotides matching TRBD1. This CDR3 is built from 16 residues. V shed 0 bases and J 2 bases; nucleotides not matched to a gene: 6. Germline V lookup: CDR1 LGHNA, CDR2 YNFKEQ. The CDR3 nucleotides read TGTGCCAGCAGCCAAGAAGGTGGACAGGGAGCCTACGAGCAGTACTTC. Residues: CASSQEGGQGAYEQYF.

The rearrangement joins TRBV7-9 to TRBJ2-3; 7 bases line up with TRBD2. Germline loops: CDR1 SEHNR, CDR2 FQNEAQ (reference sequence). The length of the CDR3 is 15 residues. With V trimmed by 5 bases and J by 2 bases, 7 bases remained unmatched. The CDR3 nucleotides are TGTGCCAGCAGCACGGGAGCGGGATCCACAGATACGCAGTATTTT. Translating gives CASSTGAGSTDTQYF.

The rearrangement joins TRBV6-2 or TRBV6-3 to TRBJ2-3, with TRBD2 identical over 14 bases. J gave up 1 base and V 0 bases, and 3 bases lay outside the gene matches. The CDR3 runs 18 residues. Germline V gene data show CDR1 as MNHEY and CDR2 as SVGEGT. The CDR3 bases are TGTGCCAGCAGTTACTCCCTGGGACTAGCGGGGGGCACAGATACGCAGTATTTT. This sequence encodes CASSYSLGLAGGTDTQYF.

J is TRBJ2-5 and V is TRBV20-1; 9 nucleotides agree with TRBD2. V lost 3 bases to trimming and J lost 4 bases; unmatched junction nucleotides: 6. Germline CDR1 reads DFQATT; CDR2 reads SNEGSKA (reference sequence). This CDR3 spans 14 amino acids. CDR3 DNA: TGCAGTGCTAGTCAAGCGGGGGGCCTAGAGACCCAGTACTTC. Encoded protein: CSASQAGGLETQYF.

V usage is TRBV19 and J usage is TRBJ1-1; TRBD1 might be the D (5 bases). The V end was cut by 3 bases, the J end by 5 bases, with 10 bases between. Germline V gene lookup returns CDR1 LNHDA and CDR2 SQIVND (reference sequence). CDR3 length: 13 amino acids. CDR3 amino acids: CASSIRGRTEAFF. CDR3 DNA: TGTGCCAGTAGTATTAGGGGTCGGACTGAAGCTTTCTTT.

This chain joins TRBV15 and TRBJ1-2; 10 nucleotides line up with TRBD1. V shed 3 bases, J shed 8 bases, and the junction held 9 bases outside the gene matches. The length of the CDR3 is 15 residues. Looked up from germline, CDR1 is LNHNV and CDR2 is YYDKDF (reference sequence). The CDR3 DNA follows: TGTGCCACCAGCAGTCCGGGACAGGGGTCGGGCGGCTACACCTTC. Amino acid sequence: CATSSPGQGSGGYTF. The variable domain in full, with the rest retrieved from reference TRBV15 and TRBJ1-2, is DAMVIQNPRYQVTQFGKPVTLSCSQTLNHNVMYWYQQKSSQAPKLLFHYYDKDFNNEADTPDNFQSRRPNTSFCFLDIRSPGLGDTAMYLCATSSPGQGSGGYTFGSGTRLTVV.

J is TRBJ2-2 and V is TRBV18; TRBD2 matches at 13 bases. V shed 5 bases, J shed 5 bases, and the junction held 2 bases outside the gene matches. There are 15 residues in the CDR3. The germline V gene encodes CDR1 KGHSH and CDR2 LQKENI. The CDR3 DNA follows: TGTGCCAGCTCAGCGGGACTAGCGGGGACCGGGGAGCTGTTTTTT. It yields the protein CASSAGLAGTGELFF.

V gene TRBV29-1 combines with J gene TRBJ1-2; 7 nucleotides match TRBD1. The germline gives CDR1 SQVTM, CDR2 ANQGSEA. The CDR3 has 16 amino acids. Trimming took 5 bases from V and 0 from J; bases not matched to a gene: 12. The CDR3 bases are TGCAGCGTTTCACAGGGGCCCACCTGGTCTAACTATGGCTACACCTTC. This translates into CSVSQGPTWSNYGYTF.

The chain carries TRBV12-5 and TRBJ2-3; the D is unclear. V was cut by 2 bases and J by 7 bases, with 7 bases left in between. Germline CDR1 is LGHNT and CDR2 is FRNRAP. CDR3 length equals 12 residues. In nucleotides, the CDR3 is TGTGCTAGTGGTTTGCATACACATACGCAGTATTTT. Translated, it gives CASGLHTHTQYF. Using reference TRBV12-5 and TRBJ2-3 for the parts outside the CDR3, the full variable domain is DARVTQTPRHKVTEMGQEVTMRCQPILGHNTVFWYRQTMMQGLELLAYFRNRAPLDDSGMPKDRFSAEMPDATLATLKIQPSEPRDSAVYFCASGLHTHTQYFGPGTRLTVL.

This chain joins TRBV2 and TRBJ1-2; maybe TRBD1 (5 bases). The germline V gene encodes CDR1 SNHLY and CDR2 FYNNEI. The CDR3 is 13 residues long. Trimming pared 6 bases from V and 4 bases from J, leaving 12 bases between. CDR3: CASRRQTIYGYTF. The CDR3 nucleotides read TGTGCCAGCAGACGACAGACGATCTATGGCTACACCTTC.

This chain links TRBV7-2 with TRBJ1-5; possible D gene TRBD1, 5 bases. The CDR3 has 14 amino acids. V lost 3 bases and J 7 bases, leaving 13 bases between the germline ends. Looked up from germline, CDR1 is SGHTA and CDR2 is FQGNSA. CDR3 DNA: TGTGCCAGCAGCTTGGCCGGGGGAGGACAGCCCCAGCATTTT. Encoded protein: CASSLAGGGQPQHF.

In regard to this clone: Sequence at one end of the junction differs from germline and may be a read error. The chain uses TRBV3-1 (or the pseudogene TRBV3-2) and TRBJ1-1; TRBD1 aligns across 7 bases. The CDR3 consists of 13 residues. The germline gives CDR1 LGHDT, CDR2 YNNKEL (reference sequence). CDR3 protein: CASGHRGVTEAFF. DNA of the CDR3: TGTGCCAGCGGCCACAGGGGAGTCACTGAAGCTTTCTTT.

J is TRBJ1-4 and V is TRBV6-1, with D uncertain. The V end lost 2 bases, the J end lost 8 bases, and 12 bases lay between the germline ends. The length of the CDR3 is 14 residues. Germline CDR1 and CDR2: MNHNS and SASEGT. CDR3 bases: TGTGCCAGCAGTGAATATGGTCAGATGGAAAAACTGTTTTTT. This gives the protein CASSEYGQMEKLFF.

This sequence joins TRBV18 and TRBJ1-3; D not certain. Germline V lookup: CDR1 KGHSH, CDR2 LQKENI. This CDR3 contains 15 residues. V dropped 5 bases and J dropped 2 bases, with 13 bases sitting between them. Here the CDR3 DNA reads TGTGCCAGCTCATGGCCCACCGTCACTGGAAACACCATATATTTT. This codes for CASSWPTVTGNTIYF.

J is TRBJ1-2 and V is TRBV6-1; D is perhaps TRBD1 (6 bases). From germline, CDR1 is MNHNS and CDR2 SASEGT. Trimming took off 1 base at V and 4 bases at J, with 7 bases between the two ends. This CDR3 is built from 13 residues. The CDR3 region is CASSEEGGYGYTF. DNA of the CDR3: TGTGCCAGCAGTGAAGAAGGGGGCTATGGCTACACCTTC.

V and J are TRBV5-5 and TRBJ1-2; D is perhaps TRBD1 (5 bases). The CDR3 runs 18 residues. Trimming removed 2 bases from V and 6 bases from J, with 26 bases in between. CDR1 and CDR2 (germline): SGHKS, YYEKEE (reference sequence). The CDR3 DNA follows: TGTGCCAGCAGCTTAGTGGCCCCCCAGTTCAGGGAGGTAGATGGCTACACCTTC. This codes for CASSLVAPQFREVDGYTF.

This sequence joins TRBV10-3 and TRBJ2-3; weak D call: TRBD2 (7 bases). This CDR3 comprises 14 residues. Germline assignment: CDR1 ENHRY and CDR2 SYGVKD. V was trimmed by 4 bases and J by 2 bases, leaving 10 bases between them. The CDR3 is CAISAGGYTDTQYF. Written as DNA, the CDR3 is TGTGCCATCAGTGCGGGGGGCTACACAGATACGCAGTATTTT.

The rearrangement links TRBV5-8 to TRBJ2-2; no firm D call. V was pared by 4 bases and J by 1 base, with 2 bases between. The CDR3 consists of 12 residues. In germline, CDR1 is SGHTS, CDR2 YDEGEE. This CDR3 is CASSRNTGELFF. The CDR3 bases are TGTGCCAGCAGCCGGAACACCGGGGAGCTGTTTTTT.

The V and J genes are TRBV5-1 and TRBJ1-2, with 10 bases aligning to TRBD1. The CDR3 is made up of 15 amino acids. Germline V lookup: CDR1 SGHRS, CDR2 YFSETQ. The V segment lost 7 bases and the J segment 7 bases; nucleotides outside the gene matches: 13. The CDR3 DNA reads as TGCGCCAGCGGGGTTGGGGACAGGGGACCTGTTGGCTACACCTTC. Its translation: CASGVGDRGPVGYTF.

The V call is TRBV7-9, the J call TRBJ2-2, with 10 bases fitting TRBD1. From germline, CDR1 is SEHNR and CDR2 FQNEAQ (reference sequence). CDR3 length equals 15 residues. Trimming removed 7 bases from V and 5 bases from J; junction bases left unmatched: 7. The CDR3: CASTNDRGQTGELFF. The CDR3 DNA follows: TGTGCCAGCACGAATGACAGGGGGCAAACCGGGGAGCTGTTTTTT.